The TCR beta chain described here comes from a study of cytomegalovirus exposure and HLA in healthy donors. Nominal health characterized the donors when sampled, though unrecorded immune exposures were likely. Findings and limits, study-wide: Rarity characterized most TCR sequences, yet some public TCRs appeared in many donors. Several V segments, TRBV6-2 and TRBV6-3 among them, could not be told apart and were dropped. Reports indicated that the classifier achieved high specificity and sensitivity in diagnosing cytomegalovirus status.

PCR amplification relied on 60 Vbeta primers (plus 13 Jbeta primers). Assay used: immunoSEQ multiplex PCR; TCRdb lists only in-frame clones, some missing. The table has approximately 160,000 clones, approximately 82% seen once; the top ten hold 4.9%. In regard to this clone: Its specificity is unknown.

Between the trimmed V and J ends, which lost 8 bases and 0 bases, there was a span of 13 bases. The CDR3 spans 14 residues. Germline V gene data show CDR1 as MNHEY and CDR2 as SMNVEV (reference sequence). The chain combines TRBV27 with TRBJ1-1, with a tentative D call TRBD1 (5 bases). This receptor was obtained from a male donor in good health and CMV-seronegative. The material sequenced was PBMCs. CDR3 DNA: TGTGCCAGCGCCCTTGCAGGGCTGAACACTGAAGCTTTCTTT. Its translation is CASALAGLNTEAFF.